These 20 T cell receptor beta chains originate from one sample sequenced in a study of CD8 T cells in ankylosing spondylitis (dated by TCRdb to 2015 to 2018). Library generation was performed with 5' RACE. TCRdb names Illumina HiSeq 2500 as the instrument used. The public reads were reanalyzed by TCRdb: fastp trimming at Q25, MiXCR alignment, in-frame beta chains only. Each entry merges the rows of one CDR3 protein and shows their most common DNA and genes. The sample records more than 250,000 distinct CDR3 sequences, approximately 10% of which are singletons. The ten largest clonotypes hold roughly 9.2% of the sample. Material for sequencing was blood, either unsorted or a sorted T cell fraction (not recorded which). These receptors were obtained from a female donor with ankylosing spondylitis or in good health (not recorded which).

The V gene is TRBV2, the J gene TRBJ1-1; D unresolved. The CDR3 is 16 residues long. CDR1 is SNHLY, CDR2 FYNNEI, per germline. V was pared by 1 base and J by 1 base, with 13 bases between. DNA for the CDR3: TGTGCCAGCAGTGAAGGCTCGACCGACGCGAACACTGAAGCTTTCTTT. This translates into CASSEGSTDANTEAFF.

This clonotype was detected only a few times. The CDR3 is CASSLKNGIGRASNQPQHF. Written as DNA, the CDR3 is TGTGCCAGCAGCTTAAAGAACGGGATAGGGCGAGCAAGCAATCAGCCCCAGCATTTT. This chain links TRBV11-2 with TRBJ1-5; no clear D. The germline CDR1 and CDR2 sequences are SGHAT and FQNNGV. V dropped 2 bases and J dropped 1 base, with 21 bases sitting between them. The CDR3 contains 19 residues.

This clonotype was recorded at least ten times. The chain carries TRBV6-5 and TRBJ2-3; 8 positions agree with TRBD1. With 0 bases clipped from V and 8 bases from J, the junction kept 13 bases outside the gene matches. Germline V gene lookup returns CDR1 MNHEY and CDR2 SVGAGI. The CDR3 covers 17 residues. The CDR3 DNA is TGTGCCAGCAGTTACTCGATTGGCAGGGGGCCCGGAGGTACGCAGTATTTT. This translates into CASSYSIGRGPGGTQYF.

Concerning this clonotype: One end of the junction is discordant with germline, which a read error may explain. The V gene is TRBV18, the J gene TRBJ2-1; 8 bases align to TRBD2. The CDR3 is 15 amino acids. Looked up from germline, CDR1 is KGHSH and CDR2 is LQKENI. CDR3 nucleotides: TGTGCCAACTCACCCAGCGGGAGTTCAAGGAATGAGCAGTTCTTC. Encoded protein: CANSPSGSSRNEQFF.

This clonotype was seen many times. The chain is built from TRBV7-2 and TRBJ2-3; D unclear. Trimming took 7 bases from V and 5 from J, leaving 10 bases between them. The V gene's germline CDR1 is SGHTA and CDR2 FQGNSA. The CDR3 runs 12 residues. In DNA form, the CDR3 reads TGTGCCAGCACCACCCATGAAGATACGCAGTATTTT. It translates to CASTTHEDTQYF.

This clonotype was seen repeatedly, ten times or more. V is TRBV6-2 or TRBV6-3 and J is TRBJ1-3, with D possibly TRBD1 on 6 matching bases. The CDR3 spans 15 residues. Germline lookup yields CDR1 MNHEY and CDR2 SVGEGT. V gave up 0 bases and J gave up 3 bases, with 9 bases separating them. CDR3 nucleotide sequence: TGTGCCAGCAGTTACTCCGGACAGTTTGGAAACACCATATATTTT. Residues: CASSYSGQFGNTIYF.

This clonotype showed up just a few times. This sequence joins TRBV3-1 and TRBJ1-2; no firm D call. The CDR3 extends over 15 amino acids. In germline, CDR1 is LGHDT, CDR2 YNNKEL (reference sequence). The V end lost 1 base, the J end lost 4 bases, and 13 bases lay between the germline ends. This chain's CDR3 is CASSQAGRGSYGYTF. The CDR3 DNA reads as TGTGCCAGCAGCCAAGCCGGGAGAGGCTCCTATGGCTACACCTTC.

A few counts support this clonotype. The chain carries TRBV7-3 and TRBJ2-5; 7 bases match TRBD2. Trimming took 6 bases from V and 7 from J; bases not matched to a gene: 11. Germline CDR1 is SGHTA and CDR2 is FQGTGA. The CDR3 is 14 amino acids. The CDR3 here is CASSPSGPQGTQYF. The CDR3 DNA reads as TGTGCCAGCAGTCCTAGCGGCCCCCAGGGGACCCAGTACTTC.

This clonotype has ten or more counts. The chain has TRBV9 and TRBJ2-1, with D possibly matching TRBD1 (5 bases). The germline gives CDR1 SGDLS, CDR2 YYNGEE. The V end lost 5 bases, the J end lost 7 bases, and 13 bases lay between the germline ends. The CDR3 runs 13 residues. Written as DNA, the CDR3 is TGTGCCAGCAGATCGCCCCCAGGGAATGAGCAGTTCTTC. This gives the protein CASRSPPGNEQFF.

This clonotype was recorded at least ten times. The V gene is TRBV28, the J gene TRBJ2-7; possible D gene TRBD1, 6 bases. Trimming cost V 4 bases and J 2 bases, with 15 bases left between them. CDR1 is MDHEN and CDR2 is SYDVKM in the germline V gene. The CDR3 is 15 residues long. In nucleotides, the CDR3 is TGTGCCAGCAGTTCCCGACAGGTACCAACCTACGAGCAGTACTTC. This translates into CASSSRQVPTYEQYF.

J is TRBJ2-5 and V is TRBV20-1, with a possible D match to TRBD2 (6 bases). CDR3 length: 14 residues. With 3 bases removed from V and 4 bases from J, the gap between germline ends came to 15 bases. Germline V CDR1 and CDR2: DFQATT, SNEGSKA (reference sequence). In DNA form, the CDR3 reads TGCAGTGCTAGTCGGGCAGGGAGGCCAGAGACCCAGTACTTC. This encodes CSASRAGRPETQYF.

The rearrangement uses TRBV24-1 and TRBJ1-4; D gene ambiguous. CDR1 and CDR2 (germline): KGHDR, SFDVKD. The CDR3 spans 16 residues. Trimming took off 2 bases at V and 10 bases at J, with 19 bases between the two ends. This CDR3 is CATSDSALGGPGKLFF. CDR3 DNA: TGTGCCACCAGTGATTCCGCCTTAGGAGGGCCTGGAAAACTGTTTTTT.

This clonotype was picked up a small number of times. V is TRBV18 and J is TRBJ1-6, with D perhaps TRBD1 (6 bases). The ends were cut back, 3 bases at V and 8 bases at J, with 20 bases in the middle. The CDR3 spans 17 residues. Germline CDR1 reads KGHSH; CDR2 reads LQKENI. CDR3 loop: CASSPNQQGTAHSPLHF. DNA for the CDR3: TGTGCCAGCTCACCGAACCAACAGGGCACCGCTCATTCACCCCTCCACTTT.

The chain combines TRBV5-1 with TRBJ1-1, with a tentative D call TRBD1 (5 bases). Germline V gene lookup returns CDR1 SGHRS and CDR2 YFSETQ. There are 12 residues in the CDR3. Trimming took 2 bases from V and 6 from J, leaving 8 bases between them. The chain's CDR3 is CASSFQGPEAFF. CDR3 sequence (DNA): TGCGCCAGCAGCTTTCAGGGTCCTGAAGCTTTCTTT.

This clonotype was counted ten times or more. This chain connects TRBV20-1 to TRBJ1-6; 9 nucleotides line up with TRBD1. Germline V lookup: CDR1 DFQATT, CDR2 SNEGSKA (reference sequence). Trimming removed 2 bases from V and 10 bases from J; junction bases left unmatched: 6. This CDR3 is built from 14 residues. The CDR3 DNA follows: TGCAGTGCTAGACCGACAGGGGGTTCGTCACCCCTCCACTTT. Protein product: CSARPTGGSSPLHF.

This clonotype was observed at least ten times. The chain combines TRBV12-3 or TRBV12-4 with TRBJ2-7; TRBD2 is a possible D gene (5 bases). CDR3 length: 13 amino acids. The V and J ends lost 1 base and 6 bases respectively, with 10 bases between them. The CDR3: CASSLGEFFEQYF. DNA of the CDR3: TGTGCCAGCAGTTTAGGGGAGTTTTTCGAGCAGTACTTC.

The gene calls are TRBV20-1 and TRBJ2-1; D is perhaps TRBD1 (5 bases). The CDR3 extends over 17 amino acids. Deletions cut 0 bases from V and 9 bases from J, with 24 bases between. Germline CDR1 and CDR2: DFQATT and SNEGSKA (reference sequence). The CDR3 nucleotides read TGCAGTGCTAGAGACGCCAGGGCGGATCGTCTTAAGGGTGAGCAGTTCTTC. Translating gives CSARDARADRLKGEQFF.

This clonotype was detected ten times or more. The genes are TRBV24-1 and TRBJ2-5; D unclear. The germline V gene has CDR1 KGHDR and CDR2 SFDVKD. The CDR3 covers 14 residues. V lost 2 bases and J lost 2, with 8 bases in between. The CDR3 here is CATSDSAAQETQYF. In DNA, the CDR3 is TGTGCCACCAGTGATTCGGCGGCACAAGAGACCCAGTACTTC.

This chain uses TRBV15 with TRBJ2-2; the D is unclear. V was clipped by 4 bases and J by 6 bases, with 12 bases between them. CDR1 is LNHNV and CDR2 is YYDKDF in the germline V gene (reference sequence). CDR3 size: 14 residues. CDR3 residues: CATSTDRSAGELFF. For the CDR3, the DNA is TGTGCCACCAGCACCGATCGATCCGCCGGGGAGCTGTTTTTT.

This clonotype was picked up many times. The chain has TRBV5-1 and TRBJ1-1; no definite D call. Between the trimmed V and J ends, which lost 5 bases and 3 bases, there was a span of 8 bases. From germline, CDR1 is SGHRS and CDR2 YFSETQ. This CDR3 comprises 12 residues. This chain's CDR3 is CASRDSDTEAFF. The CDR3 region has the DNA TGCGCCAGCAGGGACTCCGACACTGAAGCTTTCTTT.